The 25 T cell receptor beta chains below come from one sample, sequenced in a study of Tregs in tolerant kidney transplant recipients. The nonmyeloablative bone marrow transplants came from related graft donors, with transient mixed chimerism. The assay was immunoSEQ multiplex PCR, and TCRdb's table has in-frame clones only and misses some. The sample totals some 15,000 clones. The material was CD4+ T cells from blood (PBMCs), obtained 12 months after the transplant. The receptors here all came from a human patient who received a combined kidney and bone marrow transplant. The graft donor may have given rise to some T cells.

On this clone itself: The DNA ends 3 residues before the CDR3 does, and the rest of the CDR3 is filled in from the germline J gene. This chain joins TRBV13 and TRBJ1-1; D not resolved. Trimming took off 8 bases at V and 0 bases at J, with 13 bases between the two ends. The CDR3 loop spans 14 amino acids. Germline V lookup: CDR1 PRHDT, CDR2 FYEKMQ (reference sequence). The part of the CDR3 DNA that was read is TGTGCCAGCCACTCCGTAGAGTTGAACACTGAA. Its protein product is CASHSVELNTE. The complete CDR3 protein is CASHSVELNTEAFF.

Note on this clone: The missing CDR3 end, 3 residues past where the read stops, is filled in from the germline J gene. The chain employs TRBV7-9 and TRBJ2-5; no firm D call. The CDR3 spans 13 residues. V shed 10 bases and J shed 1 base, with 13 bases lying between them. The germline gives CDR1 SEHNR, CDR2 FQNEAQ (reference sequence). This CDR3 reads CATDSETQETQYF. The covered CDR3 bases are TGTGCCACCGACTCCGAAACCCAAGAGACC.

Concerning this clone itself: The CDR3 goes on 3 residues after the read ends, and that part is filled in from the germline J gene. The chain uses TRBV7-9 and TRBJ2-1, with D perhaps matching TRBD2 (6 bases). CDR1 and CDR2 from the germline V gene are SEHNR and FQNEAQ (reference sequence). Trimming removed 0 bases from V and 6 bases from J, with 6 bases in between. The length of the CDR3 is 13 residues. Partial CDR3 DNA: TGTGCCAGCAGCTTAGCGGGGGGCAATGAG. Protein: CASSLAGGNE. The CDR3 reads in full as CASSLAGGNEQFF.

The sequenced CDR3 bases are TGCGCCAGCAGTCAATCAGGGGCTTTTCCCAATGAG. This codes for CASSQSGAFPNE. In full, the CDR3 is CASSQSGAFPNEQFF. The chain uses TRBV23-1 and TRBJ2-1, with TRBD1 as a possible D gene (5 bases). The read is 3 residues too short to cover the CDR3 end, so that end is filled in from the germline J gene. TRBV23-1 has ORF status, its function being uncertain. V was cut by 0 bases and J by 6 bases, with 12 bases left in between. The CDR3 runs to 15 residues.

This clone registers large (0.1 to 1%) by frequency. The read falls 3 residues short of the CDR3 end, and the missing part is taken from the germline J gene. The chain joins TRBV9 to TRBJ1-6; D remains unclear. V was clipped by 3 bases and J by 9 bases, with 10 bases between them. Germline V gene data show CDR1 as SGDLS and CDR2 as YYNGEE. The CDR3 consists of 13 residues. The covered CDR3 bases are TGTGCCAGCAGCGACTTGGTTGGTTCACCC. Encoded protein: CASSDLVGSP. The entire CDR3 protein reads CASSDLVGSPLHF.

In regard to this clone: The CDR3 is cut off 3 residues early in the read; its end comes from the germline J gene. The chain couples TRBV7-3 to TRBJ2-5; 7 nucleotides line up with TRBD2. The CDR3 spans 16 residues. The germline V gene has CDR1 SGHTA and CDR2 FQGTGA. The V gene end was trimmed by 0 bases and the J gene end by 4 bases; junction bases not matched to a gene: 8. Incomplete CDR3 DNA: TGTGCCAGCAGCTTAACGGGAGGGCGACTAGGAGAGACC. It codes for CASSLTGGRLGET. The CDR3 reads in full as CASSLTGGRLGETQYF.

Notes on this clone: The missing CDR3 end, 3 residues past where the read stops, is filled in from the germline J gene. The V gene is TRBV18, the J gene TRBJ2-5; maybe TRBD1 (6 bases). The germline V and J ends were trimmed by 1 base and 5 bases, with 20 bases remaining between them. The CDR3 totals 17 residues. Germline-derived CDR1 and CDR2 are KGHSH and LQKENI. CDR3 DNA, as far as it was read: TGTGCCAGCTCACCACGGGAAGGGGGAGAAGCGCGTGAGACC. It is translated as CASSPREGGEARET. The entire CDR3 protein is CASSPREGGEARETQYF.

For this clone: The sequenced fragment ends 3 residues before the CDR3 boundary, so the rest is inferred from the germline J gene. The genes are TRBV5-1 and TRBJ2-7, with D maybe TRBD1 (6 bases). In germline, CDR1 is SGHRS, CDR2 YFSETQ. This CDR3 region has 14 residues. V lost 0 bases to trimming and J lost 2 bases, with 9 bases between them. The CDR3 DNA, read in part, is TGCGCCAGCAGCTTGGGGGACATTACCTACGAG. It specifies CASSLGDITYE. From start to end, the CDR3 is CASSLGDITYEQYF.

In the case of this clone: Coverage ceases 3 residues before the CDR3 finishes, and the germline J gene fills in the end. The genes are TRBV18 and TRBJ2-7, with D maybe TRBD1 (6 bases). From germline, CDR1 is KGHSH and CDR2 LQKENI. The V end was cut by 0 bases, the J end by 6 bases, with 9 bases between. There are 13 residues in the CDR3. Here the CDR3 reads CASSPPGAAEQYF. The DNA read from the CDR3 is TGTGCCAGCTCACCACCGGGGGCAGCCGAG.

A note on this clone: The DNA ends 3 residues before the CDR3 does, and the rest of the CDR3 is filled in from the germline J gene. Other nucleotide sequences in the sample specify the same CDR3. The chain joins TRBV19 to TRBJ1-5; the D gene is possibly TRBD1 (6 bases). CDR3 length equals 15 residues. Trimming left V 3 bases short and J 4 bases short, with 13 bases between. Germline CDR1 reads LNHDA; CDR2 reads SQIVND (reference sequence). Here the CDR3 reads CASSMGRGGNQPQHF. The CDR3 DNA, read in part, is TGTGCCAGTAGTATGGGTAGGGGGGGAAATCAGCCC.

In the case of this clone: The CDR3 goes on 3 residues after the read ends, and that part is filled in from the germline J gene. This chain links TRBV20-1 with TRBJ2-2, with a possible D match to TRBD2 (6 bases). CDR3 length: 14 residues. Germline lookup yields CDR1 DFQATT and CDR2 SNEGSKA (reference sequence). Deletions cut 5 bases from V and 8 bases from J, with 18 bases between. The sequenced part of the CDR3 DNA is TGCAGTGCTCCTACTAGCCCCGAGGGGGGGGAG. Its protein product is CSAPTSPEGGE. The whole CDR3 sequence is CSAPTSPEGGELFF.

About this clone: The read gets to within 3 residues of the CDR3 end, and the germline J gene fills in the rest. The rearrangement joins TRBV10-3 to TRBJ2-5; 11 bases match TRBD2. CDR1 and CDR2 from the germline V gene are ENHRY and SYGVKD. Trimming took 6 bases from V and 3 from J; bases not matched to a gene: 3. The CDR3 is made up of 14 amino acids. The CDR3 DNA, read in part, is TGTGCCATCAGGAAGGGACTAGCGGAAGAGACC. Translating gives CAIRKGLAEET. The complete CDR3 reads CAIRKGLAEETQYF.

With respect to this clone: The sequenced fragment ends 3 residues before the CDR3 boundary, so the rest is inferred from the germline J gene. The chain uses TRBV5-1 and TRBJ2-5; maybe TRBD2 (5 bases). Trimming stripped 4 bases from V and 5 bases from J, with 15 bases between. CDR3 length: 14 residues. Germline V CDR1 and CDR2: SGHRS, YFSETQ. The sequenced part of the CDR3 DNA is TGCGCCAGCAGCCTAGGTCGGGGTGCGGAGACC. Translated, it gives CASSLGRGAET. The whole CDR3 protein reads CASSLGRGAETQYF.

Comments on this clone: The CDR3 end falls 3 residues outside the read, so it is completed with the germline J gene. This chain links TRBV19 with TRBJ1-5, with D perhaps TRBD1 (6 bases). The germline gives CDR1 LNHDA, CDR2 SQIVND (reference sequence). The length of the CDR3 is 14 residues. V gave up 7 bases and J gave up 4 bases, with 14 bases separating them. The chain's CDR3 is CASTRVQGNQPQHF. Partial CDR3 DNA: TGTGCCAGTACTCGGGTACAGGGAAATCAGCCC.

The CDR3 sequence: CASSFPGSAGAIYEQYF. CDR3 bases read: TGCGCCAGCAGCTTCCCGGGTTCGGCGGGAGCGATCTACGAG. The chain is built from TRBV5-1 and TRBJ2-7; the match to TRBD2 covers 7 bases. The read terminates 3 residues before the CDR3 end, so the remaining end is supplied by the germline J gene. Germline assignment: CDR1 SGHRS and CDR2 YFSETQ. V was clipped by 2 bases and J by 3 bases; unmatched bases: 14. There are 17 residues in the CDR3.

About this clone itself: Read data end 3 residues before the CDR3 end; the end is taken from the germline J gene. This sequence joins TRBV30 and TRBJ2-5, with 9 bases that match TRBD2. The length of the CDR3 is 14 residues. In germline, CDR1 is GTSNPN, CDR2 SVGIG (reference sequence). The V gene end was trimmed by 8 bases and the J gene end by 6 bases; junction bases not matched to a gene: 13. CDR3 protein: CAGTSPGLAKTQYF. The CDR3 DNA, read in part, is TGTGCCGGAACAAGTCCGGGACTAGCAAAGACC.

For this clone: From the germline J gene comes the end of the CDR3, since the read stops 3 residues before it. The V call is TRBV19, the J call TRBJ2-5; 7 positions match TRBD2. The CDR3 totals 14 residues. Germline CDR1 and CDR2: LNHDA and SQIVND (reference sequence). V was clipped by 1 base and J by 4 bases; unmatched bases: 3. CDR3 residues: CASSIGGSGETQYF. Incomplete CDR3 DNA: TGTGCCAGTAGTATAGGCGGGAGTGGAGAGACC.

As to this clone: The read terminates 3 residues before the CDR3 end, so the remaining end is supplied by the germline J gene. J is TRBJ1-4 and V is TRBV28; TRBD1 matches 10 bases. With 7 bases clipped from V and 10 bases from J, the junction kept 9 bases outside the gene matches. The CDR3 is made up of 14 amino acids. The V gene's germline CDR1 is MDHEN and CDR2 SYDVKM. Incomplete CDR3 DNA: TGTGCCAGCAATGTTCCGGGACAGGGGCTAAAA. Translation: CASNVPGQGLK. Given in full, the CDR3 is CASNVPGQGLKLFF.

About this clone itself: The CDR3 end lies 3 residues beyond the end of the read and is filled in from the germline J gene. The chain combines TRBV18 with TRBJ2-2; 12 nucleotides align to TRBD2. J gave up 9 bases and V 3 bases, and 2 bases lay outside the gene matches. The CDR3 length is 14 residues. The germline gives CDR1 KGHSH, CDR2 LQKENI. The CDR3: CASSPGLAGRELFF. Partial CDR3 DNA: TGTGCCAGCTCACCCGGACTAGCGGGAAGGGAG.

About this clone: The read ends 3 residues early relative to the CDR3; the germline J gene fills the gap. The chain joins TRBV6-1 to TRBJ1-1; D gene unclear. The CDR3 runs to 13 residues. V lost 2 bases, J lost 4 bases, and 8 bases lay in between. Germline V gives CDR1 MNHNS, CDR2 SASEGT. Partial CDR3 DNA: TGTGCCAGCAGTGAACGAAGGGCCACTGAA. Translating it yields CASSERRATE. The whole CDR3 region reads CASSERRATEAFF.

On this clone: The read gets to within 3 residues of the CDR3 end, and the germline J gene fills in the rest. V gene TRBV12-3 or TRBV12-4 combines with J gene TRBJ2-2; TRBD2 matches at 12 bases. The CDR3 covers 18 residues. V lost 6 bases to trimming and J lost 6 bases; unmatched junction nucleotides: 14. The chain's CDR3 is CASSDPNRLAGDPGELFF. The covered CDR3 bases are TGTGCCAGCAGCGACCCCAATCGACTAGCGGGAGATCCCGGGGAG.

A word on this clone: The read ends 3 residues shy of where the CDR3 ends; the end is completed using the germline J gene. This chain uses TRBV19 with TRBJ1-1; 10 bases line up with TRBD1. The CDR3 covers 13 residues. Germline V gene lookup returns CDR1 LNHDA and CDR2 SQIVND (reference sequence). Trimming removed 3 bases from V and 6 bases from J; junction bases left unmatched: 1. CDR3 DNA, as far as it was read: TGTGCCAGTAGTATTGACAGGGGGCCTGAA. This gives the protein CASSIDRGPE. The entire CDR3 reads CASSIDRGPEAFF. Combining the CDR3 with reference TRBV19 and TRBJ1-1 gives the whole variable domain DGGITQSPKYLFRKEGQNVTLSCEQNLNHDAMYWYRQDPGQGLRLIYYSQIVNDFQKGDIAEGYSVSREKKESFPLTVTSAQKNPTAFYLCASSIDRGPEAFFGQGTRLTVV.

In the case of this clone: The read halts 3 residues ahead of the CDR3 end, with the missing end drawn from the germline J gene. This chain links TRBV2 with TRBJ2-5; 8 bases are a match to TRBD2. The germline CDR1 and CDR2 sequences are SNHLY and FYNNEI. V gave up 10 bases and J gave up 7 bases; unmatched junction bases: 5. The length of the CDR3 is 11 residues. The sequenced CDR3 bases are TGTGCCACGAGCGGGAGAGGGACC. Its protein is CATSGRGT. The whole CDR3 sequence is CATSGRGTQYF.

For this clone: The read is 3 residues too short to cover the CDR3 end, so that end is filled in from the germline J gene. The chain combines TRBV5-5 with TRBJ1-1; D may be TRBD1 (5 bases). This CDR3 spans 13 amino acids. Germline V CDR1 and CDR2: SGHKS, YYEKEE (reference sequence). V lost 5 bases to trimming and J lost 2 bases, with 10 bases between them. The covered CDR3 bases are TGTGCCAGCAGTTACCAGGGAAACACTGAA. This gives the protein CASSYQGNTE. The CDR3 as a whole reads CASSYQGNTEAFF.

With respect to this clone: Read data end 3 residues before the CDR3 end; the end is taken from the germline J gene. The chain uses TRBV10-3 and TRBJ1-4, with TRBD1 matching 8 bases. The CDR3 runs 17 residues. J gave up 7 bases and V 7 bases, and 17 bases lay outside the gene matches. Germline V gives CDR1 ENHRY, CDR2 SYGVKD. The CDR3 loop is CAITRTGLISGGEKLFF. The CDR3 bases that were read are TGTGCCATCACCCGGACAGGGTTGATCTCCGGTGGTGAAAAA.